The 8 T cell receptor beta chains in this list originate from one sample, sequenced in a study of control samples from healthy donors and cancer patients. The table came from immunoSEQ multiplex PCR; TCRdb's copy has only in-frame clones and leaves some out. The sample lists about 84,000 clones; roughly 89% were seen once. Material for sequencing was blood. The receptors here all came from a middle-aged man in good health.

The rearrangement uses TRBV2 and TRBJ2-2, with D hard to call. This CDR3 region has 15 residues. Trimming removed 5 bases from V and 3 bases from J, with 13 bases in between. CDR1 and CDR2 (germline): SNHLY, FYNNEI. In nucleotides, the CDR3 is TGTGCCAGCAGTACAGTTATAATAGACACCGGGGAGCTGTTTTTT. Amino acid sequence: CASSTVIIDTGELFF. Variable domain in full (rest from reference TRBV2 and TRBJ2-2): EPEVTQTPSHQVTQMGQEVILRCVPISNHLYFYWYRQILGQKVEFLVSFYNNEISEKSEIFDDQFSVERPDGSNFTLKIRSTKLEDSAMYFCASSTVIIDTGELFFGEGSRLTVL.

The chain is built from TRBV4-1 and TRBJ2-7; D ambiguous. Germline values: CDR1 MGHRA, CDR2 YSYEKL. Trimming took off 4 bases at V and 2 bases at J, with 12 bases between the two ends. CDR3 length: 14 residues. The CDR3 loop is CASSPTLTAYEQYF. The CDR3, as DNA: TGCGCCAGCAGCCCTACTTTGACCGCCTACGAGCAGTACTTC.

CDR3 in DNA: TGCGCCAGCAGCCCCCTCGGCGGTCGTGTAGGCTACACCTTC. It is translated as CASSPLGGRVGYTF. This chain joins TRBV5-1 and TRBJ1-2, with D unresolved. This CDR3 region has 14 residues. The germline V gene has CDR1 SGHRS and CDR2 YFSETQ. Between the trimmed V and J ends, which lost 4 bases and 8 bases, there was a span of 18 bases.

The chain links TRBV12-5 to TRBJ2-6; a weak D match, TRBD1 (6 bases). Deletions cut 2 bases from V and 2 bases from J, with 7 bases between. The germline gives CDR1 LGHNT, CDR2 FRNRAP. CDR3 size: 15 residues. CDR3 coding DNA: TGTGCTAGTGGTTTGTGGGGGCCTGGGGCCAACGTCCTGACTTTC. Its translation is CASGLWGPGANVLTF. Based on the CDR3 plus reference TRBV12-5 and TRBJ2-6, the full variable domain is DARVTQTPRHKVTEMGQEVTMRCQPILGHNTVFWYRQTMMQGLELLAYFRNRAPLDDSGMPKDRFSAEMPDATLATLKIQPSEPRDSAVYFCASGLWGPGANVLTFGAGSRLTVL.

V is TRBV4-1 and J is TRBJ1-5; D ambiguous. The CDR3 is made up of 16 amino acids. The V end was cut by 0 bases, the J end by 1 base, with 10 bases between. Germline CDR1 MGHRA, CDR2 YSYEKL. Here the CDR3 reads CASSQDRGWSNQPQHF. CDR3 in DNA: TGCGCCAGCAGCCAAGATCGCGGCTGGAGCAATCAGCCCCAGCATTTT.

The rearrangement uses TRBV7-2 and TRBJ1-4, with 8 bases identical to TRBD1. CDR3 length: 15 residues. The germline V gene encodes CDR1 SGHTA and CDR2 FQGNSA. The J segment lost 6 bases and the V segment lost 5 bases, leaving 8 bases of the junction unmatched. CDR3 DNA: TGTGCCAGCAGCCCGACGACAGGGGACCATGAAAAACTGTTTTTT. Residues: CASSPTTGDHEKLFF.

Points on this clone: The same CDR3 also results from other DNA sequences found in this sample. V and J are TRBV19 and TRBJ1-1; 7 bases line up with TRBD1. Trimming cost V 3 bases and J 5 bases; bases outside gene matches: 3. This CDR3 has 13 amino acids. Germline CDR1 reads LNHDA; CDR2 reads SQIVND (reference sequence). For the CDR3, the DNA is TGTGCCAGTAGTATTACAGGGGCGACTGAAGCTTTCTTT. Protein sequence: CASSITGATEAFF.

This clone appeared a single time. J is TRBJ2-3 and V is TRBV10-3; TRBD2 matches 9 bases. Germline V gene data show CDR1 as ENHRY and CDR2 as SYGVKD. Trimming at V came to 5 bases and at J to 3 bases, leaving 6 bases not matched to a gene. The CDR3 extends over 15 amino acids. The CDR3 nucleotides are TGTGCCATCAGTTGGGCGGGGGGGCCAACAGATACGCAGTATTTT. Translating gives CAISWAGGPTDTQYF.